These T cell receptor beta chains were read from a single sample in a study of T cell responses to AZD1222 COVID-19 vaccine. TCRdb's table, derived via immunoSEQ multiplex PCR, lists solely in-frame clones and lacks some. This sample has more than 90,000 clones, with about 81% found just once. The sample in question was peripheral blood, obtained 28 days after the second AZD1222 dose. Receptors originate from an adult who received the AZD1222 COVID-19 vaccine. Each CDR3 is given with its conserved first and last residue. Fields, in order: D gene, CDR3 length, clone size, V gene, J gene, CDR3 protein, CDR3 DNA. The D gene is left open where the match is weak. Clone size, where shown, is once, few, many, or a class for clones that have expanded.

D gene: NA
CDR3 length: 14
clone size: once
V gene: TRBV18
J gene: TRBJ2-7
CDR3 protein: CASSPPGGRGEQYF
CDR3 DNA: TGTGCCAGCTCTCCTCCCGGGGGGCGAGGGGAGCAGTACTTC

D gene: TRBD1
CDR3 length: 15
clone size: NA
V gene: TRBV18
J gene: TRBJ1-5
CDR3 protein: CASSSDRTSHQPQHF
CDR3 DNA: TGTGCCAGCTCATCGGACAGGACTAGTCATCAGCCCCAGCATTTT

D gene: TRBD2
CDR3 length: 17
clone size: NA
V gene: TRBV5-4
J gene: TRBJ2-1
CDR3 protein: CASSPTLAGDAYNEQFF
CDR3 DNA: TGTGCCAGCAGCCCAACCTTAGCGGGAGACGCCTACAATGAGCAGTTCTTC

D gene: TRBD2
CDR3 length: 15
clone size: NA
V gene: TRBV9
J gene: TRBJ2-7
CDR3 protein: CASSVGGGDPYEQYF
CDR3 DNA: TGTGCCAGCAGCGTAGGTGGGGGGGACCCCTACGAGCAGTACTTC

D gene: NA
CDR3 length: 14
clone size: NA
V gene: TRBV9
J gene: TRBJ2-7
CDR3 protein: CASSVDSGSYEQYF
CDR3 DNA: TGTGCCAGCAGCGTAGATTCGGGGTCCTACGAGCAGTACTTC

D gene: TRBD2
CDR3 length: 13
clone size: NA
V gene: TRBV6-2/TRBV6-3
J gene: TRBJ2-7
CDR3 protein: CASSYSTPAAGDF
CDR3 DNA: TGTGCCAGCAGTTACTCGACCCCAGCAGCGGGGGACTTC

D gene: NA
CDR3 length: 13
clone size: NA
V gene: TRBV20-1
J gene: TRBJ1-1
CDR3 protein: CSASWAEDTEAFF
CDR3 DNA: TGCAGTGCTAGTTGGGCGGAAGACACTGAAGCTTTCTTT

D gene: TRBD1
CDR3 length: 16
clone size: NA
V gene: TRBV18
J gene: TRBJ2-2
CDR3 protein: CASQGVTGELTGELFF
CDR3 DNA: TGTGCCAGCCAGGGGGTCACCGGGGAGCTGACCGGGGAGCTGTTTTTT

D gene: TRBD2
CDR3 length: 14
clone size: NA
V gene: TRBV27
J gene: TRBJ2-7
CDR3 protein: CASRLAGPTYEQYF
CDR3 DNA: TGTGCCAGCAGACTAGCGGGCCCTACCTACGAGCAGTACTTC

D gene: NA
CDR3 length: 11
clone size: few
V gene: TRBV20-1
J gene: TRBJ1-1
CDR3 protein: CSAPQYTEAFF
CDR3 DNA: TGCAGTGCGCCACAGTACACTGAAGCTTTCTTT